The clone carrying this T cell receptor (beta chain) came up many times. This sample was taken from a study of neurological immune-mediated disorders. V trimming: 7 bases; J trimming: 4 bases; junction bases outside the gene matches: 10. This CDR3 region has 15 residues. Per germline, CDR1 MNHEY and CDR2 SMNVEV (reference sequence). TCRdb fed the 5' RACE reads into MiXCR, producing one record per CDR3 protein. The sample carries about 40,000 distinct CDR3 sequences, approximately 2.4% recorded once. The sample consisted of PBMCs. This receptor was identified in a man aged 45-65 years with multiple sclerosis. The genes are TRBV27 and TRBJ2-1; 7 positions agree with TRBD2. CDR3 protein: CASKKWSGEYNEQFF. As DNA, the CDR3 is TGTGCCAGCAAGAAATGGAGCGGGGAGTACAATGAGCAGTTCTTC.